Sequencing of this T cell receptor (beta chain) was carried out in a study of T-cell reconstitution after alpha-beta-depleted transplantation in children. The V gene's germline CDR1 is KGHSH and CDR2 LQKENI. Trimming removed 4 bases from V and 3 bases from J; junction bases left unmatched: 6. This CDR3 comprises 15 residues. TCRbeta library preparation incorporated unique molecular identifiers. TCRdb reprocessed the PCR reads with MiXCR, giving one entry per CDR3 protein. This table holds about 230,000 distinct CDR3 sequences, 12% found once. This clonotype has a count of ten or more. This clonotype was sampled from a human donor who donated a stem cell graft to a child with acute lymphoblastic leukemia. The chain couples TRBV18 to TRBJ1-5, with 7 bases matching TRBD1. The material was PBMCs from the stem cell graft donor, obtained from the stem cell graft. The CDR3 DNA is TGTGCCAGCTCACGACAGGGTGTTCCCAATCAGCCCCAGCATTTT. Residues: CASSRQGVPNQPQHF.